The clone carrying this T cell receptor (beta chain) was picked up a small number of times. This sample was taken from a study of blood T cells in healthy people across ages. This CDR3 is 14 amino acids long. J lost 5 bases, V lost 3 bases, and 8 bases had no gene match. Germline-derived CDR1 and CDR2 are DFQATT and SNEGSKA (reference sequence). The use of a sample-barcoded 5' primer and a J-beta primer mix characterized a second PCR of about 7 to 12 cycles. TCRdb used MiXCR to reprocess the 5' RACE reads, holding one entry per CDR3 protein. The sample consists of about 640,000 distinct CDR3 sequences, 58% of them appearing once.

V gene TRBV20-1 combines with J gene TRBJ1-2; 8 positions match TRBD1. This TCR was recovered from a man in his sixties in good health. Sample: blood. CDR3 bases: TGCAGTGCTAGGGGAGCGGGACAGGCATATGGCTACACCTTC. This encodes CSARGAGQAYGYTF.